The source of this T cell receptor beta chain is a study of shared clonotypes between healthy human individuals. Assay: immunoSEQ multiplex PCR; the TCRdb copy retains only in-frame clones and omits some. The data hold about 460,000 clones, with roughly four fifths observed a single time. The germline V gene has CDR1 SGHRS and CDR2 YFSETQ. The CDR3 runs 16 residues. V lost 3 bases to trimming and J lost 6 bases; unmatched junction nucleotides: 9. About 100 million PBMCs supplied genomic DNA for unsorted samples. Details on this clone: Antigen specificity is unknown.

Study-level results: The sampled material consisted only of blood, and tissue repertoires are likely to differ.

Sequenced sample: PBMCs. The genes are TRBV5-1 and TRBJ2-1, with 10 bases identical to TRBD2. The receptor was isolated from a woman aged 35 to 49 in good health. Some clones in this sample may be carry-over from other donors' samples. DNA of the CDR3: TGCGCCAGCAGCTCCCCTCCTAGCGGGAGTACCAATGAGCAGTTCTTC. Amino acid sequence: CASSSPPSGSTNEQFF.